This T cell receptor beta chain came from a study of blood T cell repertoires in COVID-19. Study details: The samples span acute and convalescent COVID-19 from the United States, Italy and Spain. PBMCs, B-cell-depleted T cells, or T cells provided the cDNA or gDNA that made up the material.

V lost 1 base and J lost 0, with 9 bases in between. CDR1 and CDR2 from the germline V gene are MNHEY and SVGAGI. The CDR3 sequence is 15 residues long. Authors' analysis steps: Researchers report that nucleated cell counts were estimated from reference gene primer amplification. Profiling relied on immunoSEQ multiplex PCR, and the TCRdb table lists in-frame clones only, not all of them. The V and J calls and clone size come from that table; D and trimming were worked out from the DNA. The profile shows 350,000 to 450,000 clones, approximately 88% of them singletons. This chain joins TRBV6-5 and TRBJ1-1; D uncertain. This TCR came from a man aged 35 to 55 with acute or convalescent COVID-19. The sequencing input was peripheral blood. As DNA, the CDR3 is TGTGCCAGCAGTTACTTGGCAACTATGAACACTGAAGCTTTCTTT. This translates into CASSYLATMNTEAFF.